The 6 T cell receptor beta chains below come from one sample, sequenced in a study of CD8+CD57+ T cells in acquired aplastic anemia. Profiles of TCR beta VDJ and CDR3 were generated from a genomic DNA template. TCRdb reanalysed the reads using MiXCR and keeps one entry per CDR3 protein. The sample carries 35,000 to 45,000 distinct CDR3 sequences, about two thirds recorded once. Sequencing used sorted CD4+, CD8+, or CD8+CD57+ T cells (not recorded which) from PBMCs. The receptors stem from a human donor in good health, serving as a control.

The chain combines TRBV29-1 with TRBJ1-1; no firm D call. Germline assignment: CDR1 SQVTM and CDR2 ANQGSEA. The CDR3 totals 15 residues. The V end was cut by 2 bases, the J end by 3 bases, with 16 bases between. CDR3 DNA: TGCAGCGTTGAACCGATTTCGGGGAGGGACACTGAAGCTTTCTTT. This gives the protein CSVEPISGRDTEAFF.

This chain uses TRBV2 with TRBJ1-3, with D unresolved. Germline V gene sequence: CDR1 SNHLY, CDR2 FYNNEI. Trimming shortened V by 0 bases and J by 6 bases, and 12 bases separated the two germline ends. The CDR3 contains 15 residues. The CDR3 sequence is CASSEAPWSENTIYF. CDR3 DNA: TGTGCCAGCAGTGAAGCGCCGTGGTCAGAAAACACCATATATTTT.

This clonotype is a singleton in its sample. The V and J genes are TRBV27 and TRBJ1-1; tentatively, D is TRBD1 (6 bases). The CDR3 loop spans 16 amino acids. Per the germline V gene, CDR1 is MNHEY and CDR2 is SMNVEV (reference sequence). V was cut by 6 bases and J by 4 bases, with 21 bases left in between. The CDR3 protein is CASREGGRATVTEAFF. CDR3 bases: TGTGCCAGCAGGGAGGGGGGACGAGCCACAGTCACTGAAGCTTTCTTT.

The J gene is TRBJ2-7, the V gene TRBV20-1, with D unresolved. This CDR3 contains 16 residues. Trimming pared 0 bases from V and 5 bases from J, leaving 20 bases between. Germline CDR1 reads DFQATT; CDR2 reads SNEGSKA (reference sequence). CDR3 nucleotides: TGCAGTGCTAGAGATACTGGTGGACGGCTGGCCAACGAGCAGTACTTC. Translation gives CSARDTGGRLANEQYF.

This clonotype was seen at least ten times. CDR3 coding DNA: TGTGCCAGCAGCTTTCGGACGGGAAAAAGCTCCTACGAGCAGTACTTC. It specifies CASSFRTGKSSYEQYF. This chain joins TRBV7-9 and TRBJ2-7; TRBD2 is a possible D gene (5 bases). From germline, CDR1 is SEHNR and CDR2 FQNEAQ (reference sequence). The CDR3 contains 16 residues. With 3 bases removed from V and 0 bases from J, the gap between germline ends came to 15 bases.

The chain has TRBV20-1 and TRBJ1-6; D is unresolved. There are 13 residues in the CDR3. Germline loops: CDR1 DFQATT, CDR2 SNEGSKA (reference sequence). V was cut by 1 base and J by 6 bases, with 7 bases left in between. The CDR3 sequence: CSARAPANSPLHF. CDR3 bases: TGCAGTGCTAGAGCGCCGGCTAATTCACCCCTCCACTTT.